Below, 19 T cell receptor beta chains from the same sample are listed, as sequenced in a study of blood T cells in healthy people across ages (dated by TCRdb to between 2014 and 2016). Library prep was done by 5' RACE. Sequencer: Illumina HiSeq 2500. A second 7 to 11 cycle PCR used a sample-barcoded 5' primer and a J-beta primer mix. Clones were called with MiXCR by TCRdb after fastp trimmed the public reads at Q25, and only in-frame beta chains were retained. Every distinct CDR3 protein forms one entry, paired with its most common genes and DNA. This sample holds 710,000 or so distinct CDR3 sequences; about 30% were observed only once. The ten largest clonotypes hold approximately 15% of the sample. The sequenced sample was blood. These receptors came from a woman of 80 years or more in good health. Donor details come from another sample of the same person, matched by shared clones.

Only a few counts were recorded for this clonotype. The rearrangement links TRBV12-3 or TRBV12-4 to TRBJ2-2; 7 bases are a match to TRBD1. This CDR3 region has 18 residues. After removal of 4 bases from V and 4 bases from J, the junction contained 15 bases not matched to a gene. The CDR3 loop reads CASSYIFRTGDLTGELFF. The CDR3 bases are TGTGCCAGCAGTTATATTTTCCGGACAGGCGACCTCACCGGGGAGCTGTTTTTT.

The V gene is TRBV30, the J gene TRBJ1-1, with D hard to call. Per germline, CDR1 GTSNPN and CDR2 SVGIG (reference sequence). Trimming shortened V by 0 bases and J by 3 bases, and 20 bases separated the two germline ends. This CDR3 is built from 17 residues. CDR3 bases: TGTGCCTGGAGTGTACCAGATACTCTCATCGAGGACACTGAAGCTTTCTTT. It codes for CAWSVPDTLIEDTEAFF.

The chain employs TRBV7-2 and TRBJ2-1; weak D call: TRBD2 (7 bases). The CDR3 length is 16 residues. The germline V and J ends were trimmed by 0 bases and 9 bases, with 18 bases remaining between them. Germline CDR1 reads SGHTA; CDR2 reads FQGNSA. CDR3: CASSLAPGGGGGEQFF. Written as DNA, the CDR3 is TGTGCCAGCAGCTTAGCTCCTGGAGGGGGGGGAGGTGAGCAGTTCTTC.

This clonotype was counted at least ten times. This chain connects TRBV5-6 to TRBJ2-7; D may be TRBD1 or TRBD2 (5 bases each). Germline V lookup: CDR1 SGHDT, CDR2 YYEEEE. Between the trimmed V and J ends, which lost 4 bases and 7 bases, there was a span of 15 bases. There are 13 residues in the CDR3. CDR3 in amino acids: CASSQGRLVEQYF. The CDR3 DNA sequence: TGTGCCAGCAGCCAGGGACGGCTGGTGGAGCAGTACTTC.

The gene calls are TRBV7-2 and TRBJ2-3; 7 bases line up with TRBD2. The CDR3 loop spans 19 amino acids. Germline V lookup: CDR1 SGHTA, CDR2 FQGNSA. J was trimmed by 2 bases and V by 0 bases; bases with no gene match: 14. The DNA of the CDR3 is TGTGCCAGCAGCTTAGCGTATGGTGGCGGGGGTCACCCCACAGATACGCAGTATTTT. Its translation is CASSLAYGGGGHPTDTQYF.

Concerning this clonotype: A single base separates this from a much larger clone, so it may be a read error. This chain joins TRBV20-1 and TRBJ1-1; TRBD1 agrees at 10 bases. The J segment lost 6 bases and the V segment lost 3 bases, leaving 13 bases of the junction unmatched. CDR3 size: 16 residues. Germline CDR1 is DFQATT and CDR2 is SNEGSKA (reference sequence). CDR3 DNA sequence: TGCAGTGCTAGGGGGGGGACAGGGGACCGGGTCGCTGAAGCTTTCTTT. Its translation: CSARGGTGDRVAEAFF.

This clonotype was observed a single time. A read error may be the cause here, since a much bigger clone is one base away. Lacking the conserved final phenylalanine or tryptophan, this CDR3 likely reflects a read error. The chain carries TRBV3-1 and TRBJ2-7, with TRBD2 matching over 8 bases. The end of the DNA fits TRBJ2-5 better, so the J call may be wrong. CDR1 LGHDT and CDR2 YNNKEL come from the germline V gene (reference sequence). The CDR3 length is 15 residues. The DNA for the CDR3 is TGTGCCAGCAGCCAAGTGCCGGGGGGGCGGGAGACCCAGTACTTA. Translation gives CASSQVPGGRETQYL.

As regards this clonotype: This could be a read error, since a much larger clone is one nucleotide away. J is TRBJ1-1 and V is TRBV12-3 or TRBV12-4; TRBD1 might be the D (6 bases). This CDR3 region has 17 residues. The V end was cut by 0 bases, the J end by 1 base, with 15 bases between. As DNA, the CDR3 is TGTGCCAGCAGTTTAGCGTCGGGGGGCCCAGGGAACACTGAAGCTTTCTTT. Translation gives CASSLASGGPGNTEAFF.

The chain uses TRBV10-1 and TRBJ2-5; D might be TRBD1 (6 bases). Germline V gene sequence: CDR1 WNHNN, CDR2 SYGVQD (reference sequence). V was clipped by 3 bases and J by 7 bases, with 15 bases between them. This CDR3 is 14 amino acids long. CDR3 nucleotides: TGCGCCAGCAGTGAAACAGGGCCGGCAAGGACCCAGTACTTC. Translation: CASSETGPARTQYF.

The gene calls are TRBV5-1 and TRBJ1-4; D not resolved. Germline V gives CDR1 SGHRS, CDR2 YFSETQ. V was clipped by 0 bases and J by 0 bases, with 9 bases between them. This CDR3 spans 16 amino acids. CDR3 in DNA: TGCGCCAGCAGCTTGGCCCAAATAACAACTAATGAAAAACTGTTTTTT. Amino acid sequence: CASSLAQITTNEKLFF.

This clonotype was recorded a few times. Just one base apart from a much larger clone, this may be a read error. This rearrangement joins TRBV7-2 to TRBJ1-4; D is unclear. Looked up from germline, CDR1 is SGHTA and CDR2 is FQGNSA. Trimming removed 5 bases from V and 7 bases from J, with 5 bases in between. CDR3 length: 11 residues. CDR3 sequence reads: CASSLSEKLFF. CDR3 sequence (DNA): TGTGCCAGCAGCCTAAGTGAAAAACTGTTTTTT.

This chain joins TRBV6-1 and TRBJ2-7, with D possibly matching TRBD2 (5 bases). There are 14 residues in the CDR3. CDR1 MNHNS and CDR2 SASEGT come from the germline V gene. Trimming left V 0 bases short and J 4 bases short, with 10 bases between. The CDR3 protein is CASSEAGVGYEQYF. The CDR3 coding sequence is TGTGCCAGCAGTGAAGCCGGGGTAGGATACGAGCAGTACTTC.

The chain recombines TRBV7-9 with TRBJ1-1; TRBD1 is a possible D gene (5 bases). The CDR3 loop spans 15 amino acids. V shed 5 bases and J shed 8 bases, with 21 bases lying between them. Germline lookup yields CDR1 SEHNR and CDR2 FQNEAQ (reference sequence). The CDR3 here is CASSLSGGTAEEAFF. The CDR3 region has the DNA TGTGCCAGCAGCCTTTCGGGTGGGACCGCCGAGGAAGCTTTCTTT.

Notes on this clonotype: Just one base apart from a much larger clone, this may be a read error. This chain uses TRBV2 with TRBJ2-5, with D perhaps TRBD1 or TRBD2 (5 bases each). The germline V gene has CDR1 SNHLY and CDR2 FYNNEI. V dropped 0 bases and J dropped 11 bases, with 19 bases sitting between them. The CDR3 is 15 amino acids. The DNA for the CDR3 is TGTGCCAGCAGTGAAGCTCCCGGGACCGGGAATGAGCAGTACTTC. It specifies CASSEAPGTGNEQYF.

This clonotype was seen a few times. The J gene is TRBJ2-7, the V gene TRBV29-1; 7 positions match TRBD1. J lost 3 bases, V lost 4 bases, and 12 bases had no gene match. Germline assignment: CDR1 SQVTM and CDR2 ANQGSEA. This CDR3 is built from 15 residues. As DNA, the CDR3 is TGCAGCGTTGGAGTAGGGGGCCCTTCTTACTACGAGCAGTACTTC. Its translation: CSVGVGGPSYYEQYF.

J is TRBJ1-1 and V is TRBV4-1; the D gene is possibly TRBD1 (6 bases). Deletions cut 0 bases from V and 2 bases from J, with 19 bases between. The CDR3 spans 18 residues. Germline V gene data show CDR1 as MGHRA and CDR2 as YSYEKL. CDR3 sequence (DNA): TGCGCCAGCAGCCAAGAACCAGGTGGGGGCCTCCCCAACACTGAAGCTTTCTTT. This gives the protein CASSQEPGGGLPNTEAFF.

Concerning this clonotype: Possible read error: a much larger clone is one base away. This chain uses TRBV5-6 with TRBJ2-1; D is uncertain. CDR3 size: 12 residues. Germline CDR1 SGHDT, CDR2 YYEEEE. V was pared by 8 bases and J by 9 bases, with 15 bases between. This CDR3 reads CASKGAVGEQFF. CDR3 DNA sequence: TGTGCCAGTAAGGGTGCGGTGGGTGAGCAGTTCTTC.

In DNA form, the CDR3 reads TGCAGTGCTAGAGAACGCCGACCGATGGGAGAGACCCAGTACTTC. Protein sequence: CSARERRPMGETQYF. This sequence joins TRBV20-1 and TRBJ2-5; no definite D call. Germline V gene sequence: CDR1 DFQATT, CDR2 SNEGSKA (reference sequence). V was clipped by 0 bases and J by 4 bases, with 15 bases between them. The CDR3 has 15 amino acids.

This clonotype was observed a few times. A much larger clone lies a single base off, so this may be a read error. The V gene is TRBV6-1, the J gene TRBJ1-2, with D possibly matching TRBD1 (6 bases). Germline V gene sequence: CDR1 MNHNS, CDR2 SASEGT. CDR3 length equals 14 residues. V was clipped by 6 bases and J by 5 bases, with 16 bases between them. The CDR3 region is CASRETGQGYGYTF. The CDR3 nucleotides read TGTGCCAGCAGGGAGACAGGACAAGGGTATGGCTACACCTTC.